Here is one T cell receptor (beta chain) with its context. The antigen is unknown. A quantity of roughly 0.5 to 1 ug RNA underwent reverse transcription using random hexamers. TCRdb re-called the immunoSEQ multiplex PCR reads through MiXCR, storing one row per CDR3 protein. This sample has around 200,000 distinct CDR3 sequences, with more than 90% found just once. The CDR3 consists of 14 residues. Deletions cut 5 bases from V and 9 bases from J, with 14 bases between. Germline V CDR1 and CDR2: MNHEY, SVGAGI. This specimen belongs to a study of CD8 T cells in Susac syndrome. Study at large: Patients with Susac syndrome, at blood draw, were therapy-naive, on corticosteroids, or on intravenous immunoglobulin alone. Regarding the study as a whole: The authors acknowledged that the study's TCR sequencing and HLA analysis involved relatively few individuals.

This clonotype was obtained from a human donor with Susac syndrome. The chain couples TRBV6-5 to TRBJ1-6; D is uncertain. The sample comprised CD4+ T cells from PBMCs. For the CDR3, the DNA is TGTGCCAGCAGTAAACGGGGTCCGGGTTCACCCCTCCACTTT. It translates to CASSKRGPGSPLHF.